These 17 T cell receptor beta chains originate from one sample sequenced in a study of glioma-infiltrating T cells after dendritic cell vaccination. Time point indicated: after dendritic cell vaccination, including at tumor progression/relapse. The method was immunoSEQ multiplex PCR; TCRdb's version includes in-frame clones alone and lacks a portion of them. Of over 75,000 clones detected, approximately 75% appear once; the ten largest clones hold over 2%. The sequenced sample was blood, obtained after dendritic cell vaccination. The receptors were gathered from a human donor with glioblastoma.

The gene calls are TRBV15 and TRBJ2-5; 15 nucleotides match TRBD2. The CDR3 has 14 amino acids. V trimming: 5 bases; J trimming: 5 bases; junction bases outside the gene matches: 0. Per germline, CDR1 LNHNV and CDR2 YYDKDF (reference sequence). The DNA of the CDR3 is TGTGCCACCAGCGGGACTAGCGGGAGGGAGACCCAGTACTTC. Translated: CATSGTSGRETQYF. Full variable domain (rest looked up from reference TRBV15 and TRBJ2-5): DAMVIQNPRYQVTQFGKPVTLSCSQTLNHNVMYWYQQKSSQAPKLLFHYYDKDFNNEADTPDNFQSRRPNTSFCFLDIRSPGLGDTAMYLCATSGTSGRETQYFGPGTRLLVL.

In this sample, this clone turned up a few times. The rearrangement links TRBV19 to TRBJ2-3, with TRBD1 matching over 7 bases. Trimming took 5 bases from V and 2 from J; bases not matched to a gene: 10. Germline values: CDR1 LNHDA, CDR2 SQIVND (reference sequence). The CDR3 consists of 16 residues. CDR3 coding DNA: TGTGCCAGTAGTGTGTACGGGACAGCGGACACAGATACGCAGTATTTT. Its translation: CASSVYGTADTDTQYF. The complete variable domain, with remaining parts taken from reference TRBV19 and TRBJ2-3, reads DGGITQSPKYLFRKEGQNVTLSCEQNLNHDAMYWYRQDPGQGLRLIYYSQIVNDFQKGDIAEGYSVSREKKESFPLTVTSAQKNPTAFYLCASSVYGTADTDTQYFGPGTRLTVL.

This clone was observed once. The chain is built from TRBV6-5 and TRBJ1-3, with 8 bases aligning to TRBD1. Trimming removed 6 bases from V and 3 bases from J; junction bases left unmatched: 4. The V gene's germline CDR1 is MNHEY and CDR2 SVGAGI. The CDR3 sequence is 14 residues long. Here the CDR3 reads CASRTGGLGNTIYF. CDR3 coding DNA: TGTGCCAGCAGAACAGGGGGACTTGGAAACACCATATATTTT.

The rearrangement joins TRBV21-1 to TRBJ2-7; TRBD2 reflects the table's D call only, with no check against the DNA. TRBV21-1 is listed as a pseudogene. The CDR3 spans 14 residues. DNA for the CDR3: TGTGCCAGCAGCCCGCGGAAAGCATCAGTCGAGCAGTACGTC. Translated, it gives CASSPRKASVEQYV.

This sequence joins TRBV9 and TRBJ2-5; 8 bases line up with TRBD2. V lost 3 bases and J lost 2; bases outside the gene matches: 3. The germline V gene encodes CDR1 SGDLS and CDR2 YYNGEE. CDR3 length: 14 residues. The CDR3 here is CASSAPSGQETQYF. The CDR3 bases are TGTGCCAGCAGCGCCCCTAGCGGGCAAGAGACCCAGTACTTC. The complete variable domain, with remaining parts taken from reference TRBV9 and TRBJ2-5, reads DSGVTQTPKHLITATGQRVTLRCSPRSGDLSVYWYQQSLDQGLQFLIQYYNGEERAKGNILERFSAQQFPDLHSELNLSSLELGDSALYFCASSAPSGQETQYFGPGTRLLVL.

This clone was counted only a few times. The chain recombines TRBV28 with TRBJ2-3; the match to TRBD1 covers 7 bases. J gave up 11 bases and V 5 bases, and 10 bases lay outside the gene matches. The V gene's germline CDR1 is MDHEN and CDR2 SYDVKM. This CDR3 is 13 amino acids long. CDR3 DNA sequence: TGTGCCAGCAGTACCACAAACCGGGACAGGCAGTATTTT. Translation gives CASSTTNRDRQYF.

J is TRBJ2-3 and V is TRBV5-1; TRBD2 matches 7 bases. The CDR3 totals 15 residues. Germline trimming cut 3 bases from V and 0 bases from J; bases unmatched to any gene: 4. The germline CDR1 and CDR2 sequences are SGHRS and YFSETQ. As DNA, the CDR3 is TGCGCCAGCAGCTCTCGGGGGGAGAGCACAGATACGCAGTATTTT. It specifies CASSSRGESTDTQYF.

The rearrangement links TRBV5-4 to TRBJ1-1, with no clear D. The CDR3 is made up of 14 amino acids. Germline CDR1 and CDR2: SGHNT and YYREEE (reference sequence). V was cut by 5 bases and J by 1 base, with 12 bases left in between. CDR3 loop: CASRPTAGNTEAFF. The CDR3 DNA follows: TGTGCCAGCAGACCAACGGCAGGGAACACTGAAGCTTTCTTT.

V gene TRBV2 combines with J gene TRBJ2-2; 13 bases match TRBD2. CDR3 length equals 15 residues. J lost 8 bases, V lost 4 bases, and 4 bases had no gene match. Looked up from germline, CDR1 is SNHLY and CDR2 is FYNNEI. The CDR3 region has the DNA TGTGCCAGCAGTGGGACTAGCGGGGGATCGGGGGAGCTGTTTTTT. This encodes CASSGTSGGSGELFF.

V gene TRBV2 combines with J gene TRBJ1-3, with 10 bases matching TRBD1. Trimming cost V 9 bases and J 4 bases; bases outside gene matches: 6. Germline V lookup: CDR1 SNHLY, CDR2 FYNNEI. This CDR3 has 14 residues. For the CDR3, the DNA is TGTGCCAGTACCGGGACAGGGGTGGGAAACACCATATATTTT. This codes for CASTGTGVGNTIYF.

This clone was seen only a few times. J is TRBJ2-4 and V is TRBV9; 7 nucleotides match TRBD2. In germline, CDR1 is SGDLS, CDR2 YYNGEE. Losses at the gene ends were 4 bases for V and 13 bases for J; bases not matched to a gene: 11. The CDR3 is 13 amino acids. CDR3 bases: TGTGCCAGCAGCCTTAACGGGGAGGGCAGCCAGTACTTC. Protein product: CASSLNGEGSQYF. Full variable domain (rest looked up from reference TRBV9 and TRBJ2-4): DSGVTQTPKHLITATGQRVTLRCSPRSGDLSVYWYQQSLDQGLQFLIQYYNGEERAKGNILERFSAQQFPDLHSELNLSSLELGDSALYFCASSLNGEGSQYFGAGTRLSVL.

The chain is built from TRBV7-8 and TRBJ2-1; TRBD2 matches 9 bases. J lost 8 bases, V lost 1 base, and 6 bases had no gene match. The CDR3 runs to 15 residues. Germline V gene sequence: CDR1 SGHVS, CDR2 FQNEAQ. The CDR3 reads CASSLEGTSSDEQFF. The CDR3 bases are TGTGCCAGCAGCTTAGAAGGGACTAGCTCCGATGAGCAGTTCTTC.

The V call is TRBV6-6, the J call TRBJ1-1, with TRBD1 as a possible D gene (6 bases). Germline assignment: CDR1 MNHNY and CDR2 SVGAGI (reference sequence). This CDR3 is 13 amino acids long. V was pared by 7 bases and J by 3 bases, with 12 bases between. CDR3 amino acids: CASNSGTYTEAFF. Here the CDR3 DNA reads TGTGCCAGCAACTCCGGGACATACACTGAAGCTTTCTTT.

The rearrangement links TRBV6-6 to TRBJ1-4; 8 bases match TRBD1. Germline V lookup: CDR1 MNHNY, CDR2 SVGAGI (reference sequence). This CDR3 is 15 amino acids long. V shed 2 bases and J 8 bases; nucleotides not matched to a gene: 7. Here the CDR3 reads CASSYGQGLSEKLFF. DNA of the CDR3: TGTGCCAGCAGTTACGGACAGGGTTTGAGCGAAAAACTGTTTTTT.

The chain joins TRBV14 to TRBJ2-1; 7 bases agree with TRBD2. Germline trimming cut 1 base from V and 3 bases from J; bases unmatched to any gene: 6. Germline V CDR1 and CDR2: SGHDN, FVKESK. This CDR3 has 16 residues. The CDR3 loop reads CASSQAIASGYNEQFF. The CDR3 nucleotides are TGTGCCAGCAGCCAAGCTATAGCTAGCGGCTACAATGAGCAGTTCTTC.

On this clone: One end of the junction varies from germline; a read error may be responsible. The genes are TRBV6-1 and TRBJ1-5; 9 bases align to TRBD1. The CDR3 is made up of 17 amino acids. The germline V gene encodes CDR1 MNHNS and CDR2 SASEGT. The CDR3 spells CASSGGQGRYSNQPRHF. CDR3 in DNA: TGTGCCAGCAGTGGGGGACAGGGCCGTTATAGCAATCAGCCCCGGCATTTT.

CDR3 coding DNA: TGTGCCAGCAGCCGGACAGGGGTTGAAGCTTTCTTT. Residues: CASSRTGVEAFF. This rearrangement joins TRBV7-3 to TRBJ1-1, with TRBD1 matching over 9 bases. This CDR3 has 12 amino acids. CDR1 is SGHTA and CDR2 is FQGTGA in the germline V gene. Unmatched junction bases numbered 2, after V lost 5 bases and J lost 7 bases.